These 23 T cell receptor beta chains originate from one sample sequenced in a study of blood T cells in healthy people across ages. Next came a second PCR, run for about 6 to 11 cycles, which used a sample-barcoded 5' primer along with a J-beta primer mix. In TCRdb, the 5' RACE reads were re-called with MiXCR into one record per CDR3 protein. The sample yields 1.5 million to 2 million distinct CDR3 sequences, 25% to 30% seen once. Sequencing was performed on blood. Receptors originate from a woman aged 25 to 45 in good health.

The J gene is TRBJ1-1, the V gene TRBV6-2 or TRBV6-3; D might be TRBD1 (5 bases). The V gene's germline CDR1 is MNHEY and CDR2 SVGEGT. The CDR3 loop spans 14 amino acids. V lost 5 bases and J lost 4, with 14 bases in between. The CDR3 DNA follows: TGTGCCAGCAGTGCGGGGGACGGTGTCACTGAAGCTTTCTTT. It specifies CASSAGDGVTEAFF.

This clonotype was seen more than once but under ten times. The chain links TRBV6-6 to TRBJ2-7, with D tentatively TRBD1 (5 bases). The J call may not be correct, given that the DNA end is closer to TRBJ2-5. The CDR3 loop spans 15 amino acids. The germline CDR1 and CDR2 sequences are MNHNY and SVGAGI (reference sequence). CDR3 nucleotide sequence: TGTGCCAGCAGTTCGCTAGTAGGGGCTAGGGAGACCCAGTACTTC. It is translated as CASSSLVGARETQYF.

CDR3 region: CSASPGDSKRYF. DNA for the CDR3: TGCAGTGCTAGCCCAGGGGACTCTAAAAGGTACTTC. The chain employs TRBV20-1 and TRBJ2-7; possibly TRBD1 or TRBD2 for D (6 bases each). Germline V lookup: CDR1 DFQATT, CDR2 SNEGSKA (reference sequence). The CDR3 has 12 amino acids. Trimming took 3 bases from V and 12 from J, leaving 18 bases between them.

The chain uses TRBV27 and TRBJ2-1; unclear D gene. Gene TRBJ2-7 matches the end of the DNA better, so the J call may be wrong. Germline CDR1 and CDR2: MNHEY and SMNVEV (reference sequence). The CDR3 is made up of 15 amino acids. The CDR3 sequence: CASSFRRSSYNEQYF. DNA for the CDR3: TGTGCCAGCAGTTTCCGGCGGAGCTCCTACAATGAGCAGTACTTC.

The chain employs TRBV7-2 and TRBJ2-7; TRBD1 or TRBD2 may be the D gene (7 bases each). The germline CDR1 and CDR2 sequences are SGHTA and FQGNSA. The CDR3 has 18 residues. The ends were cut back, 2 bases at V and 2 bases at J, with 22 bases in the middle. The CDR3 sequence: CASSLKGGGSNVAYEQYF. The CDR3 nucleotides are TGTGCCAGCAGCTTAAAGGGAGGGGGCTCAAATGTCGCCTACGAGCAGTACTTC. The entire variable domain, with the rest obtained from reference TRBV7-2 and TRBJ2-7, is as follows: GAGVSQSPSNKVTEKGKDVELRCDPISGHTALYWYRQSLGQGLEFLIYFQGNSAPDKSGLPSDRFSAERTGGSVSTLTIQRTQQEDSAVYLCASSLKGGGSNVAYEQYFGPGTRLTVT.

The genes are TRBV5-1 and TRBJ2-3; 8 bases match TRBD2. The CDR3 consists of 17 residues. The V gene's germline CDR1 is SGHRS and CDR2 YFSETQ. Unmatched junction bases numbered 8, after V lost 0 bases and J lost 2 bases. CDR3 amino acids: CASSLVSAGGNTDTQYF. The CDR3 DNA is TGCGCCAGCAGCTTGGTTTCGGCGGGGGGCAACACAGATACGCAGTATTTT. Full variable domain (rest looked up from reference TRBV5-1 and TRBJ2-3): KAGVTQTPRYLIKTRGQQVTLSCSPISGHRSVSWYQQTPGQGLQFLFEYFSETQRNKGNFPGRFSGRQFSNSRSEMNVSTLELGDSALYLCASSLVSAGGNTDTQYFGPGTRLTVL.

This clonotype was detected ten times or more. This chain uses TRBV5-1 with TRBJ2-7, with 8 positions matching TRBD1. Germline-derived CDR1 and CDR2 are SGHRS and YFSETQ. V lost 3 bases and J lost 6; bases outside the gene matches: 8. The CDR3 spans 14 residues. The CDR3 protein is CASSSRTGQLEQYF. CDR3 DNA sequence: TGCGCCAGCAGCTCCCGGACAGGGCAGCTCGAGCAGTACTTC.

The V gene is TRBV7-2, the J gene TRBJ2-3; tentative D call: TRBD2 (6 bases). This CDR3 spans 17 amino acids. CDR1 is SGHTA, CDR2 FQGNSA, per germline. The ends were cut back, 5 bases at V and 0 bases at J, with 18 bases in the middle. DNA of the CDR3: TGTGCCAGCAGCCTAATAGCCGGAGGGGCGAGCACAGATACGCAGTATTTT. It translates to CASSLIAGGASTDTQYF.

The CDR3 DNA is TGCGCCAGCAGCTTGGGTGGGACAACCCCTAACTATGGCTACACCTTC. As protein: CASSLGGTTPNYGYTF. J is TRBJ1-2 and V is TRBV5-1; possibly TRBD1 for D (6 bases). V was cut by 0 bases and J by 0 bases, with 12 bases left in between. Germline assignment: CDR1 SGHRS and CDR2 YFSETQ. This CDR3 has 16 amino acids.

This clonotype showed up many times. The rearrangement joins TRBV20-1 to TRBJ2-3, with 9 bases identical to TRBD2. This CDR3 contains 16 residues. The V segment lost 0 bases and the J segment 2 bases; nucleotides outside the gene matches: 6. From germline, CDR1 is DFQATT and CDR2 SNEGSKA (reference sequence). The CDR3 here is CSARDPTSGLTDTQYF. CDR3 sequence (DNA): TGCAGTGCTAGAGATCCGACTAGCGGACTCACAGATACGCAGTATTTT.

The chain uses TRBV6-5 and TRBJ1-1, with unresolved D. Germline V lookup: CDR1 MNHEY, CDR2 SVGAGI. V was trimmed by 5 bases and J by 1 base, leaving 11 bases between them. This CDR3 comprises 14 residues. Here the CDR3 reads CASSPDWKNTEAFF. In nucleotides, the CDR3 is TGTGCCAGCAGTCCCGACTGGAAGAACACTGAAGCTTTCTTT.

The chain combines TRBV6-2 or TRBV6-3 with TRBJ2-1; TRBD2 matches at 9 bases. J lost 8 bases, V lost 6 bases, and 8 bases had no gene match. The V gene's germline CDR1 is MNHEY and CDR2 SVGEGT. CDR3 length: 14 amino acids. The CDR3 coding sequence is TGTGCCAGCAGGACGGGTAGCGGGGGCGATGAGCAGTTCTTC. Translation gives CASRTGSGGDEQFF.

This clonotype was seen a few times. The chain links TRBV4-1 to TRBJ1-1, with D possibly matching TRBD1 (5 bases). The CDR3 covers 13 residues. Between the trimmed V and J ends, which lost 1 base and 4 bases, there was a span of 7 bases. Germline V gene sequence: CDR1 MGHRA, CDR2 YSYEKL. The CDR3 loop reads CASSQGDATEAFF. The CDR3 DNA sequence: TGCGCCAGCAGCCAAGGGGACGCCACTGAAGCTTTCTTT.

This clonotype was picked up a small number of times. This chain joins TRBV28 and TRBJ2-7, with 9 nucleotides matching TRBD2. The CDR3 is made up of 16 amino acids. Per germline, CDR1 MDHEN and CDR2 SYDVKM. V was clipped by 6 bases and J by 2 bases; unmatched bases: 11. The CDR3 nucleotides are TGTGCCAGCAGCTCTGGACTAGCGAAGGCCCCCTACGAGCAGTACTTC. Its protein is CASSSGLAKAPYEQYF.

J is TRBJ2-5 and V is TRBV4-2, with 11 bases lining up with TRBD2. The germline V gene has CDR1 LGHNA and CDR2 YNFKEQ. Germline trimming cut 1 base from V and 9 bases from J; bases unmatched to any gene: 10. CDR3 length: 16 amino acids. This chain's CDR3 is CASSQVTSGDLAAQYF. DNA for the CDR3: TGTGCCAGCAGCCAAGTGACTAGCGGGGACCTCGCGGCCCAGTACTTC.

V gene TRBV19 combines with J gene TRBJ2-5; 8 bases match TRBD2. The CDR3 runs 14 residues. Germline V gene data show CDR1 as LNHDA and CDR2 as SQIVND (reference sequence). With V trimmed by 8 bases and J by 5 bases, 10 bases remained unmatched. CDR3 DNA: TGTGCCAGTCGGGGGCAAGCGGGAGAGGAGACCCAGTACTTC. Translation: CASRGQAGEETQYF.

This clonotype was seen many times. The chain links TRBV12-3 or TRBV12-4 to TRBJ2-7, with 9 bases lining up with TRBD1. Trimming at V came to 5 bases and at J to 4 bases, leaving 6 bases not matched to a gene. The CDR3 loop spans 14 amino acids. For the CDR3, the DNA is TGTGCCAGCAGTCCGGGACAGGGCATGTACGAGCAGTACTTC. Residues: CASSPGQGMYEQYF.

The genes are TRBV4-2 and TRBJ2-1; 7 nucleotides line up with TRBD1. Trimming removed 1 base from V and 7 bases from J; junction bases left unmatched: 4. This CDR3 spans 14 amino acids. CDR1 and CDR2 from the germline V gene are LGHNA and YNFKEQ. Here the CDR3 reads CASSQGDSKNEQFF. The DNA of the CDR3 is TGTGCCAGCAGCCAAGGGGACAGTAAAAATGAGCAGTTCTTC.

J is TRBJ2-1 and V is TRBV14, with TRBD1 matching over 8 bases. Trimming took 0 bases from V and 7 from J; bases not matched to a gene: 8. CDR1 and CDR2 (germline): SGHDN, FVKESK. The CDR3 is made up of 16 amino acids. CDR3 DNA: TGTGCCAGCAGCCAAGATTGGCAGGGGGCGCTTAATGAGCAGTTCTTC. The encoded protein is CASSQDWQGALNEQFF.

For this clonotype: A much larger clone lies one base from this, so it may be a read error. The chain recombines TRBV29-1 with TRBJ1-2; D is ambiguous. This CDR3 spans 11 amino acids. Germline V gene lookup returns CDR1 SQVTM and CDR2 ANQGSEA. The ends were cut back, 4 bases at V and 10 bases at J, with 13 bases in the middle. For the CDR3, the DNA is TGCAGCGTTGCAGTAGGAGGAGACTACACCTTC. This gives the protein CSVAVGGDYTF.

This clonotype was detected only a few times. The chain is built from TRBV5-5 and TRBJ1-1, with 10 bases that match TRBD1. J lost 0 bases, V lost 0 bases, and 2 bases had no gene match. The CDR3 loop spans 16 amino acids. The V gene's germline CDR1 is SGHKS and CDR2 YYEKEE (reference sequence). The CDR3 bases are TGTGCCAGCAGCTTGGTGGGACAGGGGTTGAACACTGAAGCTTTCTTT. It translates to CASSLVGQGLNTEAFF. The full variable domain, completed using reference TRBV5-5 and TRBJ1-1, is DAGVTQSPTHLIKTRGQQVTLRCSPISGHKSVSWYQQVLGQGPQFIFQYYEKEERGRGNFPDRFSARQFPNYSSELNVNALLLGDSALYLCASSLVGQGLNTEAFFGQGTRLTVV.

This clonotype was counted a few times. This chain uses TRBV29-1 with TRBJ2-7; no clear D. The CDR3 length is 13 residues. Trimming cost V 5 bases and J 3 bases, with 14 bases left between them. In germline, CDR1 is SQVTM, CDR2 ANQGSEA. This chain's CDR3 is CSVTFSVDYEQYF. CDR3 in DNA: TGCAGCGTTACGTTCTCCGTTGACTACGAGCAGTACTTC.

With regard to this clonotype: A single base separates this from a much larger clone, so it may be a read error. The CDR3 loop is CASSPNRDRRGYTF. The CDR3 DNA reads TGTGCCAGCTCACCAAACCGGGACCGACGGGGCTACACCTTC. This chain links TRBV18 with TRBJ1-2, with D maybe TRBD1 (5 bases). Deletions cut 2 bases from V and 8 bases from J, with 15 bases between. The CDR3 is made up of 14 amino acids. CDR1 and CDR2 (germline): KGHSH, LQKENI.